Below, 26 T cell receptor beta chains from the same sample are listed, as sequenced in a study of breast tumors, draining lymph nodes, adjacent tissues (dated by TCRdb to about 2016). Preparation of the library involved multiplex PCR. Data came from an Illumina HiSeq 2000. The public reads were reanalyzed by TCRdb: fastp trimming at Q25, MiXCR alignment, in-frame beta chains only. For every CDR3 protein sequence, its rows merge into one entry that carries the most common genes and DNA. Present in this sample are some 97,000 distinct CDR3 sequences, 21% of which were seen just once. Less than 1.5% of the sample rests with the top ten. The axillary draining lymph nodes of breast cancer patients were the source of the lymph node samples. Sequences were obtained from axillary lymph node tissue. Receptors were obtained from a female donor with breast cancer. Some clones in this sample may be carry-over from other donors' samples.

At least ten counts were recorded for this clonotype. Here the CDR3 reads CSASTDTQYF. DNA of the CDR3: TGCAGTGCTAGCACAGATACGCAGTATTTT. The genes are TRBV20-1 and TRBJ2-3; no clear D. Deletions cut 3 bases from V and 2 bases from J, with 0 bases between. From germline, CDR1 is DFQATT and CDR2 SNEGSKA (reference sequence). The CDR3 consists of 10 residues.

The V call is TRBV4-2, the J call TRBJ2-6; TRBD2 matches at 7 bases. Per germline, CDR1 LGHNA and CDR2 YNFKEQ. V lost 0 bases, J lost 2 bases, and 1 base stayed unmatched. The CDR3 runs to 16 residues. The CDR3 region has the DNA TGTGCCAGCAGCCAAGATGGGACTACTGGGGCCAACGTCCTGACTTTC. This gives the protein CASSQDGTTGANVLTF.

This clonotype was observed at least ten times. J is TRBJ1-2 and V is TRBV3-1; tentative D call: TRBD1 (6 bases). Germline V CDR1 and CDR2: LGHDT, YNNKEL (reference sequence). V lost 4 bases and J 8 bases, leaving 11 bases between the germline ends. The CDR3 is 12 amino acids. The CDR3 loop reads CASSLRDNGYTF. In DNA form, the CDR3 reads TGTGCCAGCAGCCTTAGGGACAACGGCTACACCTTC.

This clonotype was seen at least ten times. The chain recombines TRBV28 with TRBJ1-6; D call uncertain. Trimming took off 2 bases at V and 10 bases at J, with 9 bases between the two ends. CDR1 MDHEN and CDR2 SYDVKM come from the germline V gene. The CDR3 is 13 amino acids. The CDR3 region is CASSLGSGSPLHF. The CDR3, as DNA: TGTGCCAGCAGTTTAGGATCAGGATCACCCCTCCACTTT.

In this sample, this clonotype turned up a few times. V is TRBV27 and J is TRBJ1-2; D is perhaps TRBD1 (5 bases). Germline V gene sequence: CDR1 MNHEY, CDR2 SMNVEV (reference sequence). The CDR3 has 14 residues. The ends were cut back, 5 bases at V and 5 bases at J, with 15 bases in the middle. CDR3 coding DNA: TGTGCCAGCAGTGAGGCAGGGTCCTTATATGGCTACACCTTC. Translation gives CASSEAGSLYGYTF.

Note on this clonotype: A much larger clone sits a single nucleotide away, making a read error possible. The V gene is TRBV5-5, the J gene TRBJ1-5, with D tentatively TRBD1 (5 bases). CDR1 is SGHKS and CDR2 is YYEKEE in the germline V gene (reference sequence). The CDR3 loop spans 15 amino acids. The CDR3 DNA is TGTGCCGGCAGCTTTCAGGGTTTGAGCAATCAGCCCCAGCATTTT. It encodes CAGSFQGLSNQPQHF.

Only a few counts were recorded for this clonotype. The chain recombines TRBV5-1 with TRBJ1-4; D possibly corresponds to TRBD1 (5 bases). The ends were cut back, 4 bases at V and 8 bases at J, with 12 bases in the middle. CDR3 length: 13 amino acids. Germline values: CDR1 SGHRS, CDR2 YFSETQ. CDR3 bases: TGCGCCAGCAGCAAGGCAGGGAACGAAAAACTGTTTTTT. Its protein is CASSKAGNEKLFF.

Ten or more counts support this clonotype. The rearrangement uses TRBV11-3 and TRBJ2-7; D ambiguous. Deletions cut 1 base from V and 3 bases from J, with 7 bases between. Per germline, CDR1 SGHNT and CDR2 YENEEA. This CDR3 comprises 13 residues. CDR3 protein: CASSLGSDYEQYF. The CDR3 DNA follows: TGTGCCAGCAGCTTAGGATCAGACTACGAGCAGTACTTC.

This sequence joins TRBV6-6 and TRBJ1-1; weak D call: TRBD1 (6 bases). The V and J ends lost 4 bases and 0 bases respectively, with 15 bases between them. Germline CDR1 reads MNHNY; CDR2 reads SVGAGI (reference sequence). This CDR3 has 16 amino acids. CDR3 sequence reads: CASSSPRTVLNTEAFF. In nucleotides, the CDR3 is TGTGCCAGCAGTTCCCCTCGGACAGTTTTGAACACTGAAGCTTTCTTT.

The sample holds many counts of this clonotype. V and J are TRBV5-1 and TRBJ1-2; possibly TRBD1 for D (6 bases). The CDR3 has 13 amino acids. Trimming shortened V by 4 bases and J by 7 bases, and 14 bases separated the two germline ends. Looked up from germline, CDR1 is SGHRS and CDR2 is YFSETQ. For the CDR3, the DNA is TGCGCCAGCAGCGCGGACAGCAGCCGTGGCTACACCTTC. It specifies CASSADSSRGYTF.

In its sample, this clonotype was seen many times. The chain recombines TRBV20-1 with TRBJ1-2; possibly TRBD1 for D (5 bases). The V gene lost 0 bases and the J gene lost 5 bases, with 16 bases spanning the gap. There are 15 residues in the CDR3. Looked up from germline, CDR1 is DFQATT and CDR2 is SNEGSKA (reference sequence). This CDR3 reads CSARELGQGGYGYTF. In DNA form, the CDR3 reads TGCAGTGCTAGAGAGCTGGGGCAGGGAGGGTATGGCTACACCTTC.

This clonotype was detected ten times or more. The chain is built from TRBV5-6 and TRBJ1-5, with D maybe TRBD1 (6 bases). This CDR3 is built from 16 residues. V lost 3 bases to trimming and J lost 0 bases, with 13 bases between them. The V gene's germline CDR1 is SGHDT and CDR2 YYEEEE. This CDR3 reads CASSSAGQFSNQPQHF. CDR3 sequence (DNA): TGTGCCAGCAGCTCGGCTGGACAGTTTAGCAATCAGCCCCAGCATTTT.

The CDR3 nucleotides are TGTGCCAGCAGCTTCGGGACAGCCAAAAACATTCAGTACTTC. Translating gives CASSFGTAKNIQYF. This rearrangement joins TRBV6-1 to TRBJ2-4; D possibly matches TRBD1 or TRBD2 (5 bases each). CDR1 and CDR2 from the germline V gene are MNHNS and SASEGT. The CDR3 totals 14 residues. Trimming removed 6 bases from V and 0 bases from J, with 9 bases in between.

This clonotype was detected many times. The rearrangement uses TRBV19 and TRBJ2-7; 9 nucleotides align to TRBD1. The CDR3 runs 16 residues. Germline V CDR1 and CDR2: LNHDA, SQIVND (reference sequence). The J segment lost 2 bases and the V segment lost 5 bases, leaving 10 bases of the junction unmatched. DNA for the CDR3: TGTGCCAGTAGTCCCCGCGGACAGGGGAACACCTACGAGCAGTACTTC. This translates into CASSPRGQGNTYEQYF.

The V and J genes are TRBV9 and TRBJ2-1; possibly TRBD2 for D (5 bases). With 5 bases removed from V and 7 bases from J, the gap between germline ends came to 19 bases. The CDR3 runs to 15 residues. Germline V lookup: CDR1 SGDLS, CDR2 YYNGEE. Written as DNA, the CDR3 is TGTGCCAGCAGTCCGCGACGGGGTTCCCAAAATGAGCAGTTCTTC. The encoded protein is CASSPRRGSQNEQFF.

This clonotype came up a few times. This chain joins TRBV6-2 or TRBV6-3 and TRBJ2-3; 9 bases are a match to TRBD1. The CDR3 is 18 residues long. V lost 6 bases and J lost 4; bases outside the gene matches: 17. The V gene's germline CDR1 is MNHEY and CDR2 SVGEGT. CDR3 residues: CASRTETGTGFPPDTQYF. The CDR3 nucleotides are TGTGCCAGCAGAACCGAAACCGGGACAGGGTTTCCCCCAGATACGCAGTATTTT.

This clonotype was counted at least ten times. The V and J genes are TRBV19 and TRBJ2-5, with D uncertain. Germline V gene lookup returns CDR1 LNHDA and CDR2 SQIVND (reference sequence). The CDR3 loop spans 11 amino acids. With 3 bases removed from V and 5 bases from J, the gap between germline ends came to 4 bases. The CDR3, as DNA: TGTGCCAGTAGTATGGGTGAGACCCAGTACTTC. Translation gives CASSMGETQYF.

Of note for this clonotype: A much larger clone lies a single base off, so this may be a read error. V is TRBV7-2 and J is TRBJ2-1, with TRBD2 as a possible D gene (6 bases). Germline lookup yields CDR1 SGHTA and CDR2 FQGNSA. This CDR3 comprises 15 residues. CDR3 bases: TGTGCCGGCAGCCCCCAGGATAGCGGTTACAATGAGCAGTTCTTC. It is translated as CAGSPQDSGYNEQFF.

This clonotype was seen at least ten times. The chain recombines TRBV20-1 with TRBJ1-5; unclear D gene. CDR3 length: 12 residues. V dropped 0 bases and J dropped 9 bases, with 9 bases sitting between them. Germline loops: CDR1 DFQATT, CDR2 SNEGSKA (reference sequence). The CDR3 sequence: CSARDLLGPQHF. The CDR3 DNA sequence: TGCAGTGCTAGAGATCTTTTAGGGCCCCAGCATTTT.

This clonotype was observed at least ten times. The V gene is TRBV20-1, the J gene TRBJ2-5; 7 bases line up with TRBD1. The germline V gene encodes CDR1 DFQATT and CDR2 SNEGSKA (reference sequence). Trimming removed 3 bases from V and 2 bases from J; junction bases left unmatched: 6. CDR3 size: 14 residues. The CDR3 loop reads CSASPGQPQETQYF. The CDR3 nucleotides are TGCAGTGCTAGCCCGGGACAGCCGCAAGAGACCCAGTACTTC.

About this clonotype: One base away lies a much larger clone, so this may be a sequencing read error. The chain joins TRBV4-1 to TRBJ2-1; TRBD2 matches at 10 bases. The V gene's germline CDR1 is MGHRA and CDR2 YSYEKL. There are 14 residues in the CDR3. CDR3 in DNA: TGCGCCAGCAGCCATGGTCCTAGCGGGGGAGAGCGGTTCTTC. Its translation: CASSHGPSGGERFF.

For the CDR3, the DNA is TGTGCCGGCGGCTTAGAGGCAGGGGGGTATGGCTACACCTTC. It translates to CAGGLEAGGYGYTF. The chain joins TRBV7-2 to TRBJ1-2; TRBD1 matches 7 bases. The CDR3 consists of 14 residues. J lost 5 bases, V lost 11 bases, and 14 bases had no gene match. The germline CDR1 and CDR2 sequences are SGHTA and FQGNSA.

The chain joins TRBV3-1 to TRBJ1-2; no reliable D call. Looked up from germline, CDR1 is LGHDT and CDR2 is YNNKEL (reference sequence). This CDR3 region has 14 residues. Trimming left V 1 base short and J 7 bases short, with 13 bases between. The CDR3 nucleotides are TGTGCCAGCAGCCAAGGAGGGTTCTACGCTGGCTACACCTTC. Translated: CASSQGGFYAGYTF. Combining the CDR3 with reference TRBV3-1 and TRBJ1-2 gives the whole variable domain DTAVSQTPKYLVTQMGNDKSIKCEQNLGHDTMYWYKQDSKKFLKIMFSYNNKELIINETVPNRFSPKSPDKAHLNLHINSLELGDSAVYFCASSQGGFYAGYTFGSGTRLTVV.

This clonotype was seen repeatedly, ten times or more. The chain joins TRBV15 to TRBJ1-2, with D possibly matching TRBD1 (5 bases). CDR1 is LNHNV and CDR2 is YYDKDF in the germline V gene (reference sequence). The CDR3 contains 13 residues. Trimming took 5 bases from V and 4 from J, leaving 11 bases between them. The CDR3 region has the DNA TGTGCCACCAGCGCAGGGTATCCCTATGGCTACACCTTC. It yields the protein CATSAGYPYGYTF.

Concerning this clonotype itself: A much larger clone differs from this one at a single base, so this may be a read error. The chain has TRBV5-1 and TRBJ2-1; no firm D call. This CDR3 spans 14 amino acids. Germline assignment: CDR1 SGHRS and CDR2 YFSETQ. With 7 bases removed from V and 8 bases from J, the gap between germline ends came to 19 bases. CDR3 nucleotides: TGCGCCAGCGGCTGGCAACAAATTTGGGATGAGCAGTTCTTC. It yields the protein CASGWQQIWDEQFF.

In its sample, this clonotype was seen once. One junction end does not reproduce the germline sequence, and a read error may be involved. The chain employs TRBV4-2 and TRBJ1-4; 9 nucleotides align to TRBD1. Germline V lookup: CDR1 LGHNA, CDR2 YNFKEQ. This CDR3 region has 17 residues. The DNA of the CDR3 is TGTGCCAGCAGCCAACCCGGACAGGGGTTGTCTAATGAAGAACTGTTTTTT. Translated: CASSQPGQGLSNEELFF.